This record concerns one T cell receptor beta chain sequence. Its antigen is unknown. The entry originates in a study of cytomegalovirus exposure and HLA in healthy donors. Study at large: The 110 million or so unique TCR beta sequences, from about 170 million T cells, were found by an earlier analysis.

Findings and limits, study-wide: A missense variant in DCLRE1C was later tied to TCR beta V- and J-gene trimming. It was likely that a cluster of highly shared sequence variants was a sequencing artifact. Differences between HLA loci emerged in a later analysis of TCR association rates, with DRB1 most and HLA-C fewest.

The PCR employed 60 Vbeta primers together with 13 Jbeta primers. Only in-frame clones appear in the TCRdb table, and some are missing; sequencing was by immunoSEQ multiplex PCR. This table has under 85,000 clones, around 76% appearing once. CDR3 size: 17 residues. Looked up from germline, CDR1 is SGHTA and CDR2 is FQGNSA. The ends were cut back, 2 bases at V and 2 bases at J, with 15 bases in the middle. This clonotype was sampled from a man aged 35 to 55 in good health and CMV-seronegative. The chain links TRBV7-2 to TRBJ1-4, with TRBD1 as a possible D gene (5 bases). Source material: PBMCs. This chain's CDR3 is CASSLSRAGSTNEKLFF. The CDR3 DNA reads TGTGCCAGCAGCTTATCTAGGGCAGGGTCGACTAATGAAAAACTGTTTTTT.